Each of the 13 T cell receptor beta chains below was sequenced from the same sample in a study of blood T cells in healthy people across ages. Through a sample-barcoded 5' primer and a J-beta primer mix, a second PCR was run for roughly 7 to 12 cycles. TCRdb re-called the 5' RACE reads with MiXCR, one entry per CDR3 protein. The table records 1,800,000 or so distinct CDR3 sequences, roughly two fifths of them present only once. The sample was blood. The source is a human donor in good health.

The gene calls are TRBV11-1 and TRBJ1-1; D not certain. Deletions cut 1 base from V and 8 bases from J, with 8 bases between. CDR1 and CDR2 from the germline V gene are SGHAT and FQDESV (reference sequence). The CDR3 runs to 12 residues. The CDR3 here is CASSLVGEEAFF. The CDR3 nucleotides are TGTGCCAGCAGCTTAGTTGGGGAGGAAGCTTTCTTT.

This clonotype was picked up a small number of times. CDR3 in DNA: TGTGCCAGCACAGAAACAAACACCGGGGAGCTGTTTTTT. Protein: CASTETNTGELFF. The rearrangement uses TRBV7-2 and TRBJ2-2; D call uncertain. Deletions cut 7 bases from V and 2 bases from J, with 8 bases between. This CDR3 region has 13 residues. CDR1 is SGHTA, CDR2 FQGNSA, per germline.

The chain combines TRBV15 with TRBJ2-5; 7 bases align to TRBD1. Germline V gene sequence: CDR1 LNHNV, CDR2 YYDKDF (reference sequence). The V segment lost 0 bases and the J segment 2 bases; nucleotides outside the gene matches: 3. This CDR3 comprises 15 residues. The DNA for the CDR3 is TGTGCCACCAGCAGAGATTGGGACAGACAAGAGACCCAGTACTTC. Its translation: CATSRDWDRQETQYF.

This rearrangement joins TRBV6-1 to TRBJ1-5; D not certain. The CDR3 has 14 residues. Looked up from germline, CDR1 is MNHNS and CDR2 is SASEGT. Trimming cost V 0 bases and J 4 bases, with 7 bases left between them. The chain's CDR3 is CASSEATLNQPQHF. CDR3 coding DNA: TGTGCCAGCAGTGAAGCTACCTTAAATCAGCCCCAGCATTTT.

This clonotype was seen a single time. A read error may be the cause here, since a much bigger clone is one base away. This rearrangement joins TRBV2 to TRBJ1-2; D remains ambiguous. V lost 4 bases to trimming and J lost 7 bases, with 10 bases between them. Germline CDR1 is SNHLY and CDR2 is FYNNEI. CDR3 size: 12 residues. CDR3 residues: CASSGVGSGYTF. The CDR3 coding sequence is TGTGCCAGCAGTGGAGTGGGGTCTGGCTACACCTTC.

Here the CDR3 reads CASSENRETEAFF. The CDR3 bases are TGTGCCAGCAGTGAGAACAGGGAAACTGAAGCTTTCTTT. The chain recombines TRBV6-5 with TRBJ1-1, with TRBD1 as a possible D gene (6 bases). The CDR3 totals 13 residues. V lost 5 bases and J lost 5, with 12 bases in between. Germline lookup yields CDR1 MNHEY and CDR2 SVGAGI.

V and J are TRBV7-8 and TRBJ2-1; D might be TRBD1 (5 bases). V shed 1 base and J shed 13 bases, with 11 bases lying between them. The germline gives CDR1 SGHVS, CDR2 FQNEAQ. The CDR3 length is 12 residues. In DNA form, the CDR3 reads TGTGCCAGCAGCTTAGAAGGGGCCAGTCAGTTCTTC. Amino acid sequence: CASSLEGASQFF.

This chain connects TRBV6-4 to TRBJ1-2; D gene unclear. The V end lost 6 bases, the J end lost 4 bases, and 18 bases lay between the germline ends. Germline V CDR1 and CDR2: MRHNA, SNTAGT. The CDR3 consists of 15 residues. CDR3 DNA sequence: TGTGCCAGCAGCACCGGGCCTTCCGGAGGCTATGGCTACACCTTC. This translates into CASSTGPSGGYGYTF.

This chain connects TRBV28 to TRBJ2-3; the match to TRBD1 covers 8 bases. V shed 3 bases and J 1 base; nucleotides not matched to a gene: 3. The CDR3 totals 15 residues. In germline, CDR1 is MDHEN, CDR2 SYDVKM. CDR3 sequence reads: CASSFLTGGTDTQYF. CDR3 DNA sequence: TGTGCCAGCAGTTTTCTGACAGGGGGCACAGATACGCAGTATTTT.

Worth noting for this clonotype: The conserved closing phenylalanine or tryptophan is absent in this CDR3, likely reflecting a read error. V gene TRBV9 combines with J gene TRBJ1-4, with 9 nucleotides matching TRBD1. The junction had 8 bases not matched to a gene; V was cut back by 4 bases and J by 1 base. CDR3 length: 17 amino acids. Germline CDR1 and CDR2: SGDLS and YYNGEE. CDR3 nucleotide sequence: TGTGCCAGCAGCCCCCAGACAGGGGGTGGAACTAATGAAAAACTGTTTTTG. Its translation is CASSPQTGGGTNEKLFL.

This clonotype came up a few times. The rearrangement joins TRBV7-2 to TRBJ2-7, with a weak D call TRBD2 (6 bases). There are 14 residues in the CDR3. Trimming removed 5 bases at V and 4 bases at J, with 15 bases between. Germline V lookup: CDR1 SGHTA, CDR2 FQGNSA. The CDR3 protein is CASSPLGRMYEQYF. The CDR3 region has the DNA TGTGCCAGCAGCCCGCTAGGGAGGATGTACGAGCAGTACTTC.

The chain combines TRBV20-1 with TRBJ2-4, with no clear D. This CDR3 has 13 residues. V lost 1 base, J lost 8 bases, and 12 bases lay in between. CDR1 and CDR2 from the germline V gene are DFQATT and SNEGSKA (reference sequence). The CDR3 loop is CSARGEVRYIQYF. CDR3 nucleotide sequence: TGCAGTGCTAGAGGAGAGGTTAGGTACATTCAGTACTTC.

The rearrangement links TRBV9 to TRBJ2-7; D not certain. Germline lookup yields CDR1 SGDLS and CDR2 YYNGEE. V was shortened by 0 bases and J by 4 bases, with 8 bases between the two germline ends. The length of the CDR3 is 13 residues. The CDR3 bases are TGTGCCAGCAGCGTAGCTCCATGGTACGAGCAGTACTTC. Amino acids: CASSVAPWYEQYF. The full variable domain, rest sourced from reference TRBV9 and TRBJ2-7, is DSGVTQTPKHLITATGQRVTLRCSPRSGDLSVYWYQQSLDQGLQFLIQYYNGEERAKGNILERFSAQQFPDLHSELNLSSLELGDSALYFCASSVAPWYEQYFGPGTRLTVT.